This TCR beta chain was found in a study of PD-1 blockade in classical Hodgkin lymphoma (TCRdb year 2020). A note on the overall study: Nivolumab dosing was 3 mg/kg intravenously every 2 weeks, continuing until either disease progression or unacceptable toxicity. To define a peripheral blood immune signature of response to PD-1 blockade in classical Hodgkin lymphoma, the study combined TCR beta sequencing with CyTOF. Broad study findings and their caveats: The study was restricted to a single clinical trial cohort, and the causes of repertoire differences, possibly disease activity or prior therapy, were left undefined. Patients starting nivolumab less than 1 year after ASCT had lower diversity and were excluded from later analyses to avoid confounding by immune reconstitution. Among trial patients, those achieving complete response had baseline diversity similar to that of newly diagnosed patients, while diversity was significantly lower in partial responders and progressors. Baseline TCR diversity was reported as lower in newly diagnosed patients than in healthy donors, and lower still in relapsed/refractory patients. CD4+ but not CD8+ TCR diversity rose significantly by C4D1 (p=0.0027 vs p=0.16), most apparent in complete responders (p=0.02).

The Qiagen DNeasy kit was used to extract genomic DNA from unsorted PBMCs and from the negatively selected CD4+ and CD8+ fractions. TCR beta CDR3 regions were amplified by immunoSEQ multiplex PCR using primers annealing to V and J segments. Amplification bias was minimized using a synthetic immune receptor repertoire, and residual bias was removed computationally after sequencing. Concerning the study's data processing: Repertoire diversity was quantified as the Shannon entropy index using custom Python scripts. Unsorted, CD4+ and CD8+ repertoires were examined separately, except in combined analyses, for which CD4+ and CD8+ sequences were merged in silico. Clonal expansion was defined as a frequency increase of at least 2-fold after treatment compared with C1D1, and clones undetected at baseline were assigned a pseudocount of 0.5. Clones with 0 or 1 copy at C1D1 were classified as singleton clones, and clones with 2 or more copies were classified as non-singleton clones. Clones expanded in unsorted samples were assigned a CD4+, CD8+ or unknown annotation through matching of protein sequences in sorted samples from the same patient. Wilcoxon tests were applied to paired samples to test diversity changes from C1D1 to C4D1. The source is immuneACCESS, and TCRdb retained only in-frame sequences with V and J called. Part of the clones is not carried over; for the studies checked, unresolved V genes explain less than half of this, and the remainder is unexplained. Clonal size and the V and J genes are those of that table, whereas D and trimming came from the DNA. This sample comprises about 19,000 clones, more than 75% of them detected only once. In total, the top ten clones hold approximately 22% of the sample.

A remark on this clone: No cognate antigen has been identified for it. No base quality values were provided; no much bigger clone lies one nucleotide off.

The meaning of the sample's time point label: cycle 4 day 1 (C4D1), after more than five weeks of nivolumab. Relapse after autologous stem cell transplantation had occurred in all trial patients, and cohorts A, B and C were distinguished by prior brentuximab vedotin exposure. The trial cohort was composed of about 53 patients with relapsed/refractory classical Hodgkin lymphoma, for whom complete response, partial response or progressive disease was recorded as best overall response. Trial patients were treated with single-agent nivolumab in the multi-cohort phase II CheckMate 205 trial. An independent review committee assessed best overall response using the 2007 International Working Group response criteria. Trial PBMCs were collected just before the start of nivolumab (C1D1) and during therapy at cycle 2 day 1 and cycle 4 day 1. Peripheral blood was collected in 8 mL Vacutainer Cell Preparation Tubes, from which PBMCs were isolated by centrifugation and then cryopreserved.

From the cysteine through the phenylalanine, the CDR3 covers 15 amino acids. The entry retains the CDR3 DNA only, 45 bases that are in frame from base 1. V is cut back by 4 bases and J by 4 bases, with 6 bases in the junction unmatched. CDR1 and CDR2, per the germline V gene, are ENHRY and SYGVKD. The V gene is TRBV10-3 and the J gene is TRBJ2-2; 7 bases in between match TRBD1. The sample consisted of peripheral blood mononuclear cells (PBMCs), taken before the fourth cycle of nivolumab. This clonotype originated in a human donor with classical Hodgkin lymphoma. DNA sequence: TGTGCCATCAGTGCGGACAGGCGATCCACCGGGGAGCTGTTTTTT. Translated, this gives CAISADRRSTGELFF.